Listed here are 3 T cell receptor beta chains from one sample, sequenced in a study of PD-L1 blockade in urothelial cancer listed by TCRdb under 2017. The time point label for this specimen denotes: pretreatment peripheral blood. Library method: the immunoSEQ multiplex PCR assay. TCRdb took over this immuneACCESS table, retaining in-frame rearrangements with V and J assigned. Such tables are incomplete; in checked studies, under half of the missing clones stem from an unresolved V gene, and the remainder is unexplained. Recorded for this sample are tens of thousands of clones; around 90% of them occurred a single time. Jointly, the top ten make up roughly 0.88% of the sample. Sequencing was performed on PBMCs, taken around atezolizumab (anti-PD-L1) treatment. The receptor set was obtained from an elderly woman with urothelial cancer.

This rearrangement joins TRBV7-9 to TRBJ2-1; TRBD2 matches 11 bases. CDR3 size: 16 residues. Germline loops: CDR1 SEHNR, CDR2 FQNEAQ (reference sequence). J was trimmed by 8 bases and V by 5 bases; bases with no gene match: 11. The CDR3 nucleotides read TGTGCCAGCAGCCCGGGGAGGCTAGCGGGAGGTGATGAGCAGTTCTTC. Translating it yields CASSPGRLAGGDEQFF.

About this clone: The junction departs from germline at one end; a sequencing error may be responsible. The V gene is TRBV6-5, the J gene TRBJ1-2, with D unclear. Germline lookup yields CDR1 MNHEY and CDR2 SVGAGI. The CDR3 length is 13 residues. The CDR3 loop is CASRPDRDYGYTF. The CDR3 DNA reads TGTGCCAGCAGACCTGACCGCGACTACGGCTACACCTTC.

V usage is TRBV27 and J usage is TRBJ1-2, with 8 bases that match TRBD1. This CDR3 region has 16 residues. J was trimmed by 3 bases and V by 4 bases; bases with no gene match: 10. Germline values: CDR1 MNHEY, CDR2 SMNVEV (reference sequence). Here the CDR3 DNA reads TGTGCCAGCAGTTCATGGACAGGGCTCGTGGACTATGGCTACACCTTC. It yields the protein CASSSWTGLVDYGYTF.